A single sample is the source of the 18 T cell receptor beta chains below, sequenced in a study of T cell responses to AZD1222 COVID-19 vaccine. Clones were sequenced by immunoSEQ multiplex PCR, and TCRdb holds only the in-frame ones, with some missing. The sample carries over 45,000 clones, approximately 90% recorded once. The sample here was peripheral blood, taken 28 days after the second AZD1222 dose. The origin of the receptors is an adult who received the AZD1222 COVID-19 vaccine.

In this sample, this clone turned up once. The V and J genes are TRBV3-1 (or the pseudogene TRBV3-2) and TRBJ2-7; 9 bases fit TRBD1. The CDR3 has 15 residues. Germline CDR1 is LGHDT and CDR2 is YNNKEL (reference sequence). The V gene end was trimmed by 6 bases and the J gene end by 4 bases; junction bases not matched to a gene: 10. The CDR3 DNA reads as TGTGCCAGCAGTTTCCGGACAGGGGCCCCTTACGAGCAGTACTTC. Translating it yields CASSFRTGAPYEQYF.

The chain is built from TRBV28 and TRBJ2-5; 10 bases are shared with TRBD2. In germline, CDR1 is MDHEN, CDR2 SYDVKM. V shed 2 bases, J shed 4 bases, and the junction held 16 bases outside the gene matches. CDR3 size: 19 residues. The CDR3 sequence is CASSLPRRLAGVQRETQYF. CDR3 in DNA: TGTGCCAGCAGTTTACCGAGGCGGCTAGCGGGAGTCCAAAGAGAGACCCAGTACTTC.

The chain combines TRBV5-1 with TRBJ2-5; D unclear. The CDR3 sequence is 11 residues long. V was shortened by 4 bases and J by 2 bases, with 3 bases between the two germline ends. Germline lookup yields CDR1 SGHRS and CDR2 YFSETQ. The CDR3 DNA is TGCGCCAGCAGCCTACAAGAGACCCAGTACTTC. Translation gives CASSLQETQYF.

This clone has more than one count but fewer than ten. The chain is built from TRBV7-9 and TRBJ2-7; D possibly corresponds to TRBD2 (5 bases). Germline values: CDR1 SEHNR, CDR2 FQNEAQ (reference sequence). V gave up 5 bases and J gave up 4 bases, with 12 bases separating them. The CDR3 totals 13 residues. Written as DNA, the CDR3 is TGTGCCAGCAGCGGACTGAGGGATTACGAGCAGTACTTC. As protein: CASSGLRDYEQYF.

This rearrangement joins TRBV9 to TRBJ2-1; TRBD2 matches at 14 bases. The germline V gene encodes CDR1 SGDLS and CDR2 YYNGEE. This CDR3 region has 14 residues. The V and J ends lost 4 bases and 7 bases, in that order; junction bases with no gene match: 1. The CDR3 spells CASSRTSGGNEQFF. In nucleotides, the CDR3 is TGTGCCAGCAGCCGGACTAGCGGGGGGAATGAGCAGTTCTTC.

V gene TRBV28 combines with J gene TRBJ2-7; D might be TRBD1 or TRBD2, each matching 6 bases. The V end lost 5 bases, the J end lost 7 bases, and 24 bases lay between the germline ends. The CDR3 length is 16 residues. Germline lookup yields CDR1 MDHEN and CDR2 SYDVKM. In DNA form, the CDR3 reads TGTGCCAGCAGTCCCGCAAATAGGCAGGGAGGACAGGAGCAGTACTTC. This gives the protein CASSPANRQGGQEQYF.

The CDR3 loop is CASSLTGGGNQPQHF. CDR3 DNA: TGTGCCAGCAGCTTAACGGGGGGAGGCAATCAGCCCCAGCATTTT. The rearrangement uses TRBV7-2 and TRBJ1-5, with TRBD1 as a possible D gene (5 bases). The length of the CDR3 is 15 residues. Germline V gene lookup returns CDR1 SGHTA and CDR2 FQGNSA. The ends were cut back, 2 bases at V and 2 bases at J, with 10 bases in the middle.

This clone came up once. This chain links TRBV29-1 with TRBJ2-5; possibly TRBD2 for D (6 bases). Trimming took off 6 bases at V and 2 bases at J, with 16 bases between the two ends. The germline gives CDR1 SQVTM, CDR2 ANQGSEA. This CDR3 spans 14 amino acids. The CDR3 nucleotides read TGCAGCGTAGGTTTTGTCGGGGGACAAGAGACCCAGTACTTC. The encoded protein is CSVGFVGGQETQYF.

The chain is built from TRBV2 and TRBJ1-5; D not resolved. The CDR3 spans 15 residues. Trimming pared 8 bases from V and 5 bases from J, leaving 19 bases between. Germline CDR1 and CDR2: SNHLY and FYNNEI. CDR3 loop: CASSGFSREDQPQHF. CDR3 in DNA: TGTGCCAGCTCGGGGTTCTCTCGAGAGGATCAGCCCCAGCATTTT.

This rearrangement joins TRBV6-2 or TRBV6-3 to TRBJ2-7; a weak D match, TRBD2 (6 bases). V was shortened by 5 bases and J by 0 bases, with 14 bases between the two germline ends. Germline V gene sequence: CDR1 MNHEY, CDR2 SVGEGT. This CDR3 is 15 amino acids long. CDR3 nucleotide sequence: TGTGCCAGCAGTCCAAGCGGGCAAGCCTCCTACGAGCAGTACTTC. Protein product: CASSPSGQASYEQYF.

The V and J genes are TRBV20-1 and TRBJ2-7; D uncertain. V lost 3 bases and J 5 bases, leaving 11 bases between the germline ends. The CDR3 is 12 residues long. Germline loops: CDR1 DFQATT, CDR2 SNEGSKA (reference sequence). The CDR3 spells CSASGRRHEQYF. CDR3 sequence (DNA): TGCAGTGCTAGTGGACGGCGTCACGAGCAGTACTTC.

The chain joins TRBV5-1 to TRBJ1-2; perhaps TRBD1 as D (6 bases). The CDR3 totals 15 residues. Per germline, CDR1 SGHRS and CDR2 YFSETQ. V lost 4 bases to trimming and J lost 8 bases, with 21 bases between them. Written as DNA, the CDR3 is TGCGCCAGCAGCCCACACAACAGGGTTGCGGACGGCTACACCTTC. It codes for CASSPHNRVADGYTF.

This chain connects TRBV10-2 to TRBJ1-6; D is ambiguous. V was cut by 4 bases and J by 8 bases, with 21 bases left in between. CDR1 is WSHSY, CDR2 SAAADI, per germline. This CDR3 is 17 amino acids long. The CDR3 DNA follows: TGCGCCAGCAGTGGATATGGGCCTGGTCGAAATGATTCACCCCTCCACTTT. Its translation: CASSGYGPGRNDSPLHF.

The chain employs TRBV18 and TRBJ2-1; D not certain. Trimming pared 5 bases from V and 1 base from J, leaving 9 bases between. Germline V gene data show CDR1 as KGHSH and CDR2 as LQKENI. This CDR3 contains 14 residues. The CDR3 loop reads CASSLLGSYNEQFF. DNA of the CDR3: TGTGCCAGCTCATTGCTGGGGTCCTACAATGAGCAGTTCTTC.

Note on this clone: The final CDR3 position lacks the conserved phenylalanine or tryptophan, pointing to a likely read error. The DNA is omitted, as the CDR3 cannot be located on it reliably, and the CDR3 follows TCRdb's listing. The chain combines TRBV10-1 with TRBJ1-6; the table's D call TRBD1 went unverified against the DNA. The CDR3 has 10 amino acids, counting both end residues. Germline loops: CDR1 WNHNN, CDR2 SYGVQD (reference sequence). The CDR3 spells CASSESVGDK.

The chain is built from TRBV3-1 (or the pseudogene TRBV3-2) and TRBJ1-2, with 11 bases matching TRBD1. With 4 bases clipped from V and 3 bases from J, the junction kept 4 bases outside the gene matches. The germline gives CDR1 LGHDT, CDR2 YNNKEL (reference sequence). The CDR3 loop spans 15 amino acids. Here the CDR3 reads CASSRWTGGDYGYTF. The CDR3 DNA reads as TGTGCCAGCAGCCGTTGGACAGGGGGCGACTATGGCTACACCTTC.

The count of this clone is one. The chain combines TRBV4-1 with TRBJ2-1; D not certain. This CDR3 has 15 residues. CDR1 MGHRA and CDR2 YSYEKL come from the germline V gene. V lost 4 bases and J 5 bases, leaving 15 bases between the germline ends. The CDR3, as DNA: TGCGCCAGCAGCCCCTGGGTTTGGGGAAACAATGAGCAGTTCTTC. It yields the protein CASSPWVWGNNEQFF.

The chain combines TRBV28 with TRBJ2-7; 7 bases agree with TRBD1. With V trimmed by 4 bases and J by 2 bases, 5 bases remained unmatched. The CDR3 contains 14 residues. Germline CDR1 reads MDHEN; CDR2 reads SYDVKM. The chain's CDR3 is CASSSRGRPYEQYF. The CDR3 DNA follows: TGTGCCAGCAGTTCGAGGGGGCGTCCCTACGAGCAGTACTTC.